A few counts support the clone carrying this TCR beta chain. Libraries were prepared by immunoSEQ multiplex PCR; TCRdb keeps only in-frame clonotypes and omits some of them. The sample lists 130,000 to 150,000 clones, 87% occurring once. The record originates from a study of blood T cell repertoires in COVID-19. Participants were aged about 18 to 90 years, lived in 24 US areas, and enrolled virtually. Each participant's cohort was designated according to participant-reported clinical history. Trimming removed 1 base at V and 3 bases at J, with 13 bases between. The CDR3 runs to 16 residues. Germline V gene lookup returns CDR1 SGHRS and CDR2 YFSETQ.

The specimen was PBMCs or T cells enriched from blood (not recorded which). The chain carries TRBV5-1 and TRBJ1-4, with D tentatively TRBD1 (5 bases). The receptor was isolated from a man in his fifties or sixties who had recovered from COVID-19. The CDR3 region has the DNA TGCGCCAGCAGCTTGCGGGGGTTGGGGGCTAATGAAAAACTGTTTTTT. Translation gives CASSLRGLGANEKLFF.